The 8 T cell receptor beta chains given below trace back to one sample, sequenced in a study of T-cell memory formation after mild COVID-19. TCRdb itself ran the 5' RACE reads through MiXCR, one entry per CDR3 protein. The sample contains roughly 410,000 distinct CDR3 sequences, approximately 24% of which appear only once. Sequencing was performed on PBMCs or a T cell subset sorted from them (not recorded which). The receptors derive from an adult woman who had mild COVID-19 (a few samples of this study predate the infection). Cell type and time point are not known.

J is TRBJ1-6 and V is TRBV20-1; D gene ambiguous. Germline CDR1 DFQATT, CDR2 SNEGSKA (reference sequence). The CDR3 has 11 residues. The ends were cut back, 6 bases at V and 10 bases at J, with 10 bases in the middle. This chain's CDR3 is CSAHMESPLHF. The CDR3 nucleotides read TGCAGTGCCCACATGGAATCACCCCTCCACTTT.

This clonotype was picked up a small number of times. V and J are TRBV29-1 and TRBJ1-3; possible D gene TRBD1, 6 bases. This CDR3 has 12 residues. V was cut by 6 bases and J by 4 bases, with 10 bases left in between. Germline V gene data show CDR1 as SQVTM and CDR2 as ANQGSEA. CDR3 DNA sequence: TGCAGCGTCGAGGGGGACGGAAACACCATATATTTT. It encodes CSVEGDGNTIYF.

This clonotype was recorded once. This chain joins TRBV6-2 or TRBV6-3 and TRBJ1-2; D remains unclear. The CDR3 totals 15 residues. V was cut by 7 bases and J by 8 bases, with 23 bases left in between. CDR1 and CDR2 from the germline V gene are MNHEY and SVGEGT. CDR3 region: CASTSTALSEEGYTF. In DNA form, the CDR3 reads TGTGCCAGCACCTCCACAGCCCTTTCCGAGGAGGGCTACACCTTC.

This clonotype was counted a few times. The J gene is TRBJ2-1, the V gene TRBV30; no clear D gene. CDR3 length: 11 residues. Looked up from germline, CDR1 is GTSNPN and CDR2 is SVGIG (reference sequence). V lost 0 bases, J lost 9 bases, and 6 bases lay in between. CDR3 sequence: CAWSVSLEQFF. The CDR3 DNA is TGTGCCTGGAGTGTATCTCTTGAGCAGTTCTTC. Filled out from reference TRBV30 and TRBJ2-1, the complete variable domain reads SQTIHQWPATLVQPVGSPLSLECTVEGTSNPNLYWYRQAAGRGLQLLFYSVGIGQISSEVPQNLSASRPQDRQFILSSKKLLLSDSGFYLCAWSVSLEQFFGPGTRLTVL.

This clonotype appeared a few times. The J gene is TRBJ2-1, the V gene TRBV12-3 or TRBV12-4; D gene ambiguous. CDR3 length: 13 amino acids. Trimming removed 4 bases from V and 7 bases from J, with 11 bases in between. CDR3 sequence (DNA): TGTGCCAGCAGTTCCCGGCAGAGAAATGAGCAGTTCTTC. Its translation: CASSSRQRNEQFF.

The chain carries TRBV2 and TRBJ2-1; D gene uncertain. Trimming shortened V by 5 bases and J by 10 bases, and 15 bases separated the two germline ends. CDR3 length equals 13 residues. Germline V lookup: CDR1 SNHLY, CDR2 FYNNEI. The CDR3 DNA follows: TGTGCCAGCAGTCCGGACCTGGCCAGAGAGCAGTTCTTC. Its translation is CASSPDLAREQFF.

The V and J genes are TRBV12-3 or TRBV12-4 and TRBJ1-3, with unresolved D. The CDR3 length is 15 residues. Trimming took off 2 bases at V and 0 bases at J, with 8 bases between the two ends. The CDR3 reads CASSLRHRSGNTIYF. CDR3 nucleotide sequence: TGTGCCAGCAGTTTAAGACATCGCTCTGGAAACACCATATATTTT.

This clonotype has only a few counts. The chain uses TRBV5-1 and TRBJ2-1; 12 bases line up with TRBD2. With 1 base clipped from V and 8 bases from J, the junction kept 1 base outside the gene matches. The CDR3 loop spans 14 amino acids. CDR1 and CDR2 from the germline V gene are SGHRS and YFSETQ. The CDR3 spells CASSLTSGGYEQFF. The CDR3 DNA is TGCGCCAGCAGCTTGACTAGCGGGGGGTATGAGCAGTTCTTC.